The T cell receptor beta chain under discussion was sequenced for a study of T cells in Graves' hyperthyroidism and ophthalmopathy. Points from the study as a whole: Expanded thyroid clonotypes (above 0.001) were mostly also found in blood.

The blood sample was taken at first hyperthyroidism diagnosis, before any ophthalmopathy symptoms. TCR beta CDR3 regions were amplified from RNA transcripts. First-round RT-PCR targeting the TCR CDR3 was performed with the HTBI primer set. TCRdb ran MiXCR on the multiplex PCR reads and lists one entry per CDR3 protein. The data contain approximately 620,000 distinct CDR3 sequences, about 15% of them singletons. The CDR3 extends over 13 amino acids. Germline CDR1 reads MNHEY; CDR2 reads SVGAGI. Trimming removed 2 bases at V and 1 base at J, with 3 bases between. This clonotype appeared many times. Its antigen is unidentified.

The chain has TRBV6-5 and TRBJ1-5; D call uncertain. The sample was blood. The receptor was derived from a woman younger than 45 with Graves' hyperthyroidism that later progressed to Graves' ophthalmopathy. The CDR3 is CASSYESNQPQHF. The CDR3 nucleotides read TGTGCCAGCAGTTACGAGAGCAATCAGCCCCAGCATTTT.